This T cell receptor beta chain was profiled in a study of blood T cell repertoires in COVID-19. Produced via immunoSEQ multiplex PCR; TCRdb's table is partial and in-frame only. The repertoire holds around 110,000 clones, with less than 95% as singletons. With 4 bases clipped from V and 5 bases from J, the junction kept 8 bases outside the gene matches. The germline V gene has CDR1 SGDLS and CDR2 YYNGEE. This CDR3 is built from 16 residues. This clone was observed a single time. The sample comprised peripheral blood. This chain joins TRBV9 and TRBJ2-4; 11 bases are a match to TRBD2. The sequence was obtained from a human donor with active COVID-19. The donor label of this sample is uncertain. CDR3 amino acids: CASSTTMTSGENIQYF. The DNA of the CDR3 is TGTGCCAGCAGCACTACGATGACTAGCGGGGAAAACATTCAGTACTTC.